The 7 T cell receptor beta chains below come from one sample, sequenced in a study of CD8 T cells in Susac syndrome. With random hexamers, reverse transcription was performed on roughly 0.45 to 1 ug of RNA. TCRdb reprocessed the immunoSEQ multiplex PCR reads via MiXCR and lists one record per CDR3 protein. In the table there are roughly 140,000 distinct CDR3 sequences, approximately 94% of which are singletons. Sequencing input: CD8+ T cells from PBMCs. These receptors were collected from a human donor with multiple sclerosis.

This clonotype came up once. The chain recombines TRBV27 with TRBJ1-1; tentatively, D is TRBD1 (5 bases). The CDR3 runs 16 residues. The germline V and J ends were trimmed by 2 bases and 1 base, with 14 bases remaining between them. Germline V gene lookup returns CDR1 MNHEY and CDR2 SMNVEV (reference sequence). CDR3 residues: CASSLISGVGNTEAFF. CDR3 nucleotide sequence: TGTGCCAGCAGTTTAATTTCGGGGGTAGGGAACACTGAAGCTTTCTTT.

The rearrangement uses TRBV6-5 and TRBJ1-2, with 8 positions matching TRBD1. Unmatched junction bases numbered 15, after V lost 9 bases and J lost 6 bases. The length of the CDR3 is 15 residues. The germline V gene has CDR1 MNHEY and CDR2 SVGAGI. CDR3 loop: CASLPLTGAEDGYTF. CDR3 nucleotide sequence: TGTGCCAGTCTCCCGTTGACAGGGGCGGAAGATGGCTACACCTTC.

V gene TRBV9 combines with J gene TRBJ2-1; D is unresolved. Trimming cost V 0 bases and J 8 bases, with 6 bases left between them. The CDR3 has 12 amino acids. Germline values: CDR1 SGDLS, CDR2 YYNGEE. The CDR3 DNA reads TGTGCCAGCAGCGTAGGGGGTCATGAGCAGTTCTTC. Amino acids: CASSVGGHEQFF.

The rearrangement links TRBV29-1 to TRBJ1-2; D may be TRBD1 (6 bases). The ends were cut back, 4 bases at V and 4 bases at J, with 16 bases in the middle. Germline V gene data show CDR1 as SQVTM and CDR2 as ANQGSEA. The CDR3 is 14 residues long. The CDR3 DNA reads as TGCAGCGTTGCCAGGCAGGGGAGAGTCTATGGCTACACCTTC. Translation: CSVARQGRVYGYTF.

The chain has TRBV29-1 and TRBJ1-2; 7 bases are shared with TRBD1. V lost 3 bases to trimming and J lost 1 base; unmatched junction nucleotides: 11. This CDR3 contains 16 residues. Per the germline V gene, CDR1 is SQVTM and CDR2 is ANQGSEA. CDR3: CSVELFGTEHNYGYTF. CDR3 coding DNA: TGCAGCGTTGAGCTTTTTGGGACAGAGCATAACTATGGCTACACCTTC.

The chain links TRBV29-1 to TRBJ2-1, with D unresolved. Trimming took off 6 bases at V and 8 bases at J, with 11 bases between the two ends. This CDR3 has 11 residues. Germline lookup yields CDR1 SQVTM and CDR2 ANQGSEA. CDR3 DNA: TGCAGCGTAGACGACAAGGATGAGCAGTTCTTC. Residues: CSVDDKDEQFF.

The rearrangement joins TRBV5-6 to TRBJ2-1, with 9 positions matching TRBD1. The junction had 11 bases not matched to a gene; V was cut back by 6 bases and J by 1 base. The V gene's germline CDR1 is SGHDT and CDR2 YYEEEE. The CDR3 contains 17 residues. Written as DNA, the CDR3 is TGTGCCAGCACCGGGACAGGGAGGAAGAGGTCCTACAATGAGCAGTTCTTC. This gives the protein CASTGTGRKRSYNEQFF.